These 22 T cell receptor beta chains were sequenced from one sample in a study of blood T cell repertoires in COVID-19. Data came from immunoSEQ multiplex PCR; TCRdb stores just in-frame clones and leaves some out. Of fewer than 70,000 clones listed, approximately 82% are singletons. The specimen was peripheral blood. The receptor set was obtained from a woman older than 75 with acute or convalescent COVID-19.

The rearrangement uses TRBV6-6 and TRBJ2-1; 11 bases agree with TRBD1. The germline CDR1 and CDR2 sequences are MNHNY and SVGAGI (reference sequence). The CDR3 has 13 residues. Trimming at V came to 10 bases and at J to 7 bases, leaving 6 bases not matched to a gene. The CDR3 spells CATRTGGQNEQFF. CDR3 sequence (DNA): TGTGCCACCCGGACAGGGGGCCAGAATGAGCAGTTCTTC.

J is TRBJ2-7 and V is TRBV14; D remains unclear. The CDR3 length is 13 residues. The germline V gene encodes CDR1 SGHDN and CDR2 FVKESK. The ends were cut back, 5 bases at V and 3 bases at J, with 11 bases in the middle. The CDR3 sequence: CASSDWRFYEQYF. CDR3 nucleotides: TGTGCCAGCAGCGACTGGCGATTCTACGAGCAGTACTTC.

The CDR3 DNA reads as TGTGCCAGCAGTTCCTTCTCTAGCGGGGTAGAGACCCAGTACTTC. This gives the protein CASSSFSSGVETQYF. The V and J genes are TRBV27 and TRBJ2-5, with TRBD2 matching 9 bases. With V trimmed by 4 bases and J by 4 bases, 7 bases remained unmatched. Germline V lookup: CDR1 MNHEY, CDR2 SMNVEV (reference sequence). This CDR3 comprises 15 residues.

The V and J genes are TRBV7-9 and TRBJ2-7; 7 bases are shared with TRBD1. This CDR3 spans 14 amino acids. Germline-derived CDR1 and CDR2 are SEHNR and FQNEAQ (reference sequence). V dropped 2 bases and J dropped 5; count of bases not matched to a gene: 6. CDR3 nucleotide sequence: TGTGCCAGCAGCTTACAACAGGGGTCCCACGAGCAGTACTTC. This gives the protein CASSLQQGSHEQYF.

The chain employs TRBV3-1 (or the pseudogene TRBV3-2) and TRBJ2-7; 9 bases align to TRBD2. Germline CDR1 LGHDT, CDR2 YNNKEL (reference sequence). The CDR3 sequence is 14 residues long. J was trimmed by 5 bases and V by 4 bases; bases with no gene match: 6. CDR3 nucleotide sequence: TGTGCCAGCAGCCCGTGGACTAGCGTTAACGAGCAGTACTTC. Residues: CASSPWTSVNEQYF.

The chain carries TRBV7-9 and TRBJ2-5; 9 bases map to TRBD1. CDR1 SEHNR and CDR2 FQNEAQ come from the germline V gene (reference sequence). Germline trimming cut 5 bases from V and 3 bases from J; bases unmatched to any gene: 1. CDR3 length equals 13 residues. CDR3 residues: CASSRTGEETQYF. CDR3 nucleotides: TGTGCCAGCAGCCGGACAGGGGAAGAGACCCAGTACTTC.

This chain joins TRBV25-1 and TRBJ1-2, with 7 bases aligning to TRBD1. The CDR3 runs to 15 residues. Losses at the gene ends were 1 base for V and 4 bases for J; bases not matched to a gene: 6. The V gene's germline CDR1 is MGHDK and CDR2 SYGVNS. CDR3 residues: CASSEWGQGGYGYTF. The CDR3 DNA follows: TGTGCCAGCAGTGAATGGGGGCAGGGGGGCTATGGCTACACCTTC.

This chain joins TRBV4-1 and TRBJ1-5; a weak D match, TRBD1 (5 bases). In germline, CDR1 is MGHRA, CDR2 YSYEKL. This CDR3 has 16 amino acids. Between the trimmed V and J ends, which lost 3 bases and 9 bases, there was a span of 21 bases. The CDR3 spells CASSQEPGLRVAPQHF. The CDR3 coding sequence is TGCGCCAGCAGCCAGGAACCGGGACTCAGAGTCGCGCCCCAGCATTTT.

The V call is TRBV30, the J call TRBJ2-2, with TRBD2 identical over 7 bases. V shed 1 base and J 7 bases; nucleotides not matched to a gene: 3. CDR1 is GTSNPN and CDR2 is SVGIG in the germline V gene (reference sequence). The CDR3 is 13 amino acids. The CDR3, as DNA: TGTGCCTGGAGTGGCGGGGGAATCGGGGAGCTGTTTTTT. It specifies CAWSGGGIGELFF.

CDR3 in amino acids: CASSTSGGSYNEQFF. CDR3 DNA: TGTGCCAGTAGTACGAGCGGGGGCTCCTACAATGAGCAGTTCTTC. The chain joins TRBV19 to TRBJ2-1, with 8 bases fitting TRBD2. The J segment lost 0 bases and the V segment lost 4 bases, leaving 2 bases of the junction unmatched. The CDR3 length is 15 residues. Germline CDR1 LNHDA, CDR2 SQIVND (reference sequence).

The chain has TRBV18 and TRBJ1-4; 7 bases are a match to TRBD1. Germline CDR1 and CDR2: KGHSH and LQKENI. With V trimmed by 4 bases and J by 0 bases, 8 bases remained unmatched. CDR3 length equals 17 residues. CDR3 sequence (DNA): TGTGCCAGCTCACGGGACAGCACATCTGCAACTAATGAAAAACTGTTTTTT. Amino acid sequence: CASSRDSTSATNEKLFF.

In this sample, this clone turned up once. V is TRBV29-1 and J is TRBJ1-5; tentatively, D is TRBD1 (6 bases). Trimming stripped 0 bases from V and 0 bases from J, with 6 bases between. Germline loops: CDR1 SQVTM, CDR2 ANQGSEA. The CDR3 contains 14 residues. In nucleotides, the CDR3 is TGCAGCGTTGAAGAGACAGGTAGCAATCAGCCCCAGCATTTT. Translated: CSVEETGSNQPQHF. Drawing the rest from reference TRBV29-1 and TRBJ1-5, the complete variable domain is SAVISQKPSRDICQRGTSLTIQCQVDSQVTMMFWYRQQPGQSLTLIATANQGSEATYESGFVIDKFPISRPNLTFSTLTVSNMSPEDSSIYLCSVEETGSNQPQHFGDGTRLSIL.

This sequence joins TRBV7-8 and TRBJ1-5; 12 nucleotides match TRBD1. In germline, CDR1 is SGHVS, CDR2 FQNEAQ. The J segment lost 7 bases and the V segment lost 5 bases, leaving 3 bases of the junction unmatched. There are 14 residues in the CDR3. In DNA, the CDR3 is TGTGCCAGCAGCCGGGACAGGGGGCAACAGCCCCAGCATTTT. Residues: CASSRDRGQQPQHF.

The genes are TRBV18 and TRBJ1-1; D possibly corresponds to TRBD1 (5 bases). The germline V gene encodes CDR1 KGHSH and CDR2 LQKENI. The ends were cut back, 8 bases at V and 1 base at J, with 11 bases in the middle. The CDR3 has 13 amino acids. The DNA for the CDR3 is TGTGCCAGCCTATTCCAGGGGAACACTGAAGCTTTCTTT. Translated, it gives CASLFQGNTEAFF.

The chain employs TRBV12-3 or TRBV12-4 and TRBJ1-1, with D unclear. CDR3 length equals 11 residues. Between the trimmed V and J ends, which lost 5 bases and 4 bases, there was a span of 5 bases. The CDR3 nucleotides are TGTGCCAGCAGTCTTAGCACTGAAGCTTTCTTT. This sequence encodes CASSLSTEAFF.

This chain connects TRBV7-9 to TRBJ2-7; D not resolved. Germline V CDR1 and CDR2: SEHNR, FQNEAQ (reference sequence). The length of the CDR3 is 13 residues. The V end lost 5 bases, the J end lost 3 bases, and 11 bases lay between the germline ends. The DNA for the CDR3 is TGTGCCAGCAGCCGACAAGTGGGCTACGAGCAGTACTTC. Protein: CASSRQVGYEQYF.

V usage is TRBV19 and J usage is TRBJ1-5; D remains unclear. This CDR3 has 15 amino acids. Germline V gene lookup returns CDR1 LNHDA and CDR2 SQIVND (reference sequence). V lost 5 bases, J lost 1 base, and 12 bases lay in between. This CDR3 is CASSVRSYSNQPQHF. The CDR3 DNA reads TGTGCCAGTAGTGTCAGAAGTTACAGCAATCAGCCCCAGCATTTT.

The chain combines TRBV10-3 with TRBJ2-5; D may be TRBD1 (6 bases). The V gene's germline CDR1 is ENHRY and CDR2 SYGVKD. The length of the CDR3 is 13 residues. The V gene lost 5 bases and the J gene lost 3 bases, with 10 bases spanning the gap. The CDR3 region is CAISRQDKETQYF. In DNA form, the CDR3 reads TGTGCCATCAGTCGACAGGATAAAGAGACCCAGTACTTC.

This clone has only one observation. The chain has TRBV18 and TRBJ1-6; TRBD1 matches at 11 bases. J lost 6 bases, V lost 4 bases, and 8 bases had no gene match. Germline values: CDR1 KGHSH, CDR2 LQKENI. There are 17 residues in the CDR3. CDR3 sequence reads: CASSQGQGDAPNSPLHF. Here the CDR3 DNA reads TGTGCCAGCTCACAGGGACAGGGGGATGCACCTAATTCACCCCTCCACTTT.

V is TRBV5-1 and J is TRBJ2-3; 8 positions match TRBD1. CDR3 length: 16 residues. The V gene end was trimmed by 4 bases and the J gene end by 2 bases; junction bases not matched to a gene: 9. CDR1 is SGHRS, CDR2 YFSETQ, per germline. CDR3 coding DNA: TGCGCCAGCAGCACCGGACAGGGCGGAGACACAGATACGCAGTATTTT. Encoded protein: CASSTGQGGDTDTQYF.

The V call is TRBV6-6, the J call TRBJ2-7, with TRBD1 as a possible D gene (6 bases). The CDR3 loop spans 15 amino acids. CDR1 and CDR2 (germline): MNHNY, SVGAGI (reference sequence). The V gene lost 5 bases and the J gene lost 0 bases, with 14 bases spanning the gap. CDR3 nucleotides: TGTGCCAGCAGTCGATCAGGGGTCAACTCCTACGAGCAGTACTTC. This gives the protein CASSRSGVNSYEQYF.

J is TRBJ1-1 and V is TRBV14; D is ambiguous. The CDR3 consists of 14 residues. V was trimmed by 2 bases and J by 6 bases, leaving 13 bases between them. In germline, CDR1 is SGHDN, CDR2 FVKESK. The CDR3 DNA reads TGTGCCAGCAGCCAAAACCTCCAGGCCCCTGAAGCTTTCTTT. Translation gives CASSQNLQAPEAFF.